This T cell receptor (beta chain) was captured by sequencing in a study of T cell repertoires in cytomegalovirus infection. This CDR3 is built from 13 residues. Deletions cut 10 bases from V and 3 bases from J, with 14 bases between. Germline V lookup: CDR1 MNHNS, CDR2 SASEGT. TCRdb passed the reads through MiXCR, listing each CDR3 protein once. The table lists 640,000 or so distinct CDR3 sequences, approximately 33% of them singletons. This clonotype was picked up a small number of times. Its antigen is still unknown. This chain links TRBV6-1 with TRBJ2-3; the D gene is possibly TRBD2 (6 bases). Source: cultured PBMCs, taken from culture after CMV antigen stimulation. The receptor was derived from a human donor in good health (CMV status not recorded). Some clones in this sample may be carry-over from other donors' samples. The CDR3 is CATTSGGTDTQYF. The DNA for the CDR3 is TGTGCCACCACCTCAGGAGGGACAGATACGCAGTATTTT.